This paragraph reports one TCR beta chain. Its specificity is not known. A split of CD4+ cells into CD45RA+ naive and CD45RA-negative memory subsets was performed. This specimen belongs to a study of shared clonotypes between healthy human individuals. In replicate PCRs of sorted subsets, roughly 200 ng DNA, about 30,000 T cell genomes, was used. The repertoire was sequenced with immunoSEQ multiplex PCR; TCRdb's copy has only in-frame clones and lacks some. The sample lists some 2,000,000 clones, almost 96% seen once, with 0.1% to 0.15% in the top ten. CDR3 length equals 15 residues. Germline lookup yields CDR1 KGHSH and CDR2 LQKENI. V was shortened by 0 bases and J by 8 bases, with 14 bases between the two germline ends. Findings of the study overall: Some naive CD4 clonotypes, roughly 5%, turned up in common across a handful of donors. Relative to clonotypes present in all four donors, those not shared had lower generation probabilities.

The V call is TRBV18, the J call TRBJ2-1; D not certain. The TCR comes from a young man in good health. Sequenced sample: naive CD4+ T cells sorted from blood. Sample subset: CD45RA+ positively selected. The DNA of the CDR3 is TGTGCCAGCTCACCACCGCTAGTAGCTATCCATGAGCAGTTCTTC. Encoded protein: CASSPPLVAIHEQFF.